The following is a TCR beta chain sequence with its context. Its target is not known. The data belong to a study of cytomegalovirus exposure and HLA in healthy donors. The PCR used 60 Vbeta and 13 Jbeta primers. This table comes from immunoSEQ multiplex PCR, and its TCRdb copy is limited to in-frame clones, with some not included. The table lists about 74,000 clones, with 7.5% in the top ten. Looked up from germline, CDR1 is MNHNS and CDR2 is SASEGT. The CDR3 extends over 13 amino acids. V was shortened by 2 bases and J by 11 bases, with 15 bases between the two germline ends. Notes on the study in general: An Asian-associated ancestry cluster reportedly showed fewer N-insertions than the roughly 700-donor mean in a later analysis. Highest at DRB1 and lowest at HLA-C, TCR association rates differed among HLA loci in a later analysis.

It was healthy bone marrow donors who served as donors. The chain employs TRBV6-1 and TRBJ1-1; no clear D. This sequence was found in a female donor in good health and CMV-seropositive. The sequencing sample was made of PBMCs. CDR3 amino acids: CASSERGLIRAFF. The CDR3 DNA reads TGTGCCAGCAGTGAAAGAGGGCTTATTAGGGCTTTCTTT.